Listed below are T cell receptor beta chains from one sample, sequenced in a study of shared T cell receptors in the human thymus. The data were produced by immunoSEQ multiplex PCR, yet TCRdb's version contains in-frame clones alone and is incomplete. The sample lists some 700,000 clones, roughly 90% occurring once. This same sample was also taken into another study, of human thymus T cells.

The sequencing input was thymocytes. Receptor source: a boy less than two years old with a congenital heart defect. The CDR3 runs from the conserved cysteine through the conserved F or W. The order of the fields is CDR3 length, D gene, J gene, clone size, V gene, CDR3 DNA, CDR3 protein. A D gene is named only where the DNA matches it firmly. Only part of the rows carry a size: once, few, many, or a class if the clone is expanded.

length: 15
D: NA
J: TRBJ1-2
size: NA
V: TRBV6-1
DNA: TGTGCCAGCAGTGAATTCTGGACAGCCTTTGGAGGCTACACCTTC
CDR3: CASSEFWTAFGGYTF

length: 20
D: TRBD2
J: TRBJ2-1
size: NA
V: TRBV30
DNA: TGTGCCCGAGAAACGACAGGGGACATACCGGGACTAGCGGGAGGTGGTGAGCAGTTCTTC
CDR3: CARETTGDIPGLAGGGEQFF

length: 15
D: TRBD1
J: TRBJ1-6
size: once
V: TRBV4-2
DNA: TGTGCCAGCAGCCAAGAGAAGGACAGGTATTCACCCCTCCACTTT
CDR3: CASSQEKDRYSPLHF

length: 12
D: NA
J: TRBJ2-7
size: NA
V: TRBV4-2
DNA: TGTGCCAGCAGCCAAGACGTCTGCGAGCAGTACTTC
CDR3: CASSQDVCEQYF

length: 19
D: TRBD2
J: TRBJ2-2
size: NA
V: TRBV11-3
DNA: TGTGCCAGCAGCTTAGATTACTGGACTAGCGGGAGCCTCACCGGGGAGCTGTTTTTT
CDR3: CASSLDYWTSGSLTGELFF

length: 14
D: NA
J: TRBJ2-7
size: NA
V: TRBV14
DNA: TGTGCCAGCAGCCAACGCGGGGAGTTCTACGAGCAGTACTTC
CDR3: CASSQRGEFYEQYF

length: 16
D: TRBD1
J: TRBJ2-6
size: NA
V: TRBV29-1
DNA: TGCAGCGTTGTGGGACAGAAGGGCTCTGGGGCCAACGTCCTGACTTTC
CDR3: CSVVGQKGSGANVLTF

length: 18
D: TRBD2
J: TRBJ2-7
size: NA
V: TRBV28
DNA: TGTGCCAGCAGCAGGGGGGGACTAGCGGGACATGGGCCTTGGGAGCAGTACTTC
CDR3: CASSRGGLAGHGPWEQYF

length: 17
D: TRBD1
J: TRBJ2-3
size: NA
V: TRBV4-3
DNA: TGCGCCAGCAGCCACGAACGGGACAGGGGGCGAACAGATACGCAGTATTTT
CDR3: CASSHERDRGRTDTQYF

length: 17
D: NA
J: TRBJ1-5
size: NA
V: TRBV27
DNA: TGTGCCAGCAGTCCAGACGACAGGAAAGGGGCCTATCAGCCCCAGCATTTT
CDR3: CASSPDDRKGAYQPQHF

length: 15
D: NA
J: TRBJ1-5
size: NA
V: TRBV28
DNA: TGTGCCAGCAGCTACGCGGGGAGGAGCAATCAGCCCCAGCATTTT
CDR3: CASSYAGRSNQPQHF

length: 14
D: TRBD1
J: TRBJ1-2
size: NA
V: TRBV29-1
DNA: TGCAGCGTTGGAAAACAGGGGTACAACTATGGCTACACCTTC
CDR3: CSVGKQGYNYGYTF

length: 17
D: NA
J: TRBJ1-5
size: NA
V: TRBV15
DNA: TGTGCCACCAGCAGGGACCACCCCGGGGAGGGCAATCAGCCCCAGCATTTT
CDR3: CATSRDHPGEGNQPQHF

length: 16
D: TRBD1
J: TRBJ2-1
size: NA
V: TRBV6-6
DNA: TGTGCCAGCATAGGGAACAGGGGCCCCTCCTACAATGAGCAGTTCTTC
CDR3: CASIGNRGPSYNEQFF

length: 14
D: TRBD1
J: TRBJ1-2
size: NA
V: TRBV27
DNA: TGTGCCAGCAGCCTAAGACAGGGGAACTATGGCTACACCTTC
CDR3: CASSLRQGNYGYTF

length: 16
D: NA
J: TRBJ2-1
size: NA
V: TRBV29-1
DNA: TGCAGCGTTGAGGAGGTTAGTCCGAGCTCCTACAATGAGCAGTTCTTC
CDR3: CSVEEVSPSSYNEQFF

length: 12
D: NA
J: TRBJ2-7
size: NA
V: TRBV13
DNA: TGTGCCAGCAGCTGGTCCCGGTACGAGCAGTACTTC
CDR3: CASSWSRYEQYF

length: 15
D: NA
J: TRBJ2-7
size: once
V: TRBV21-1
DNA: TGTGCCAGCAGCAAAGGCGGGAGAGGAACCTACGAGCAGTACTTC
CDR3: CASSKGGRGTYEQYF

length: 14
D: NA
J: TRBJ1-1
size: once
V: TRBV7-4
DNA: TGTGCCAGCAGCTTTGTTTCCCCACCTAAGGAAGCTTTCTTT
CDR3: CASSFVSPPKEAFF

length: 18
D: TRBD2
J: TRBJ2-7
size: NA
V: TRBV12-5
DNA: TGTGCTAGTGGTTTGGAACTTAGCGGGAGCGGGGAGTTCTACGAGCAGTACTTC
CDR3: CASGLELSGSGEFYEQYF

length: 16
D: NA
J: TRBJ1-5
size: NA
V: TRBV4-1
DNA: TGCGCCAGCAGCCAAGATTGGGACGGCCAGGGGCAGCCCCAGCATTTT
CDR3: CASSQDWDGQGQPQHF

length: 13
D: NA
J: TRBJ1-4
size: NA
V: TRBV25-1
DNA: TGTGCCAGCAGTGACAGGGGCAGGGAAAAACTGTTTTTT
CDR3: CASSDRGREKLFF

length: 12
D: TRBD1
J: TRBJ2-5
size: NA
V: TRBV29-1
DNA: TGCAGTTTTTCCGGACAGGGCCAGACCCAGTACTTC
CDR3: CSFSGQGQTQYF

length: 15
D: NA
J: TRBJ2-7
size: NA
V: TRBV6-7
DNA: TGTGCCAGCAGTCACCCCCGGACAAAGACCTACGAGCAGTACTTC
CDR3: CASSHPRTKTYEQYF

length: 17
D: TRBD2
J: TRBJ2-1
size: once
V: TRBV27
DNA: TGTGCCAGCAGCACCTCACCACTAGCGGGAGACCACAATGAGCAGTTCTTC
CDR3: CASSTSPLAGDHNEQFF

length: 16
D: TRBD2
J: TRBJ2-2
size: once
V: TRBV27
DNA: TGTGCCAGCAGTTCACTAGCGGGCGCGAACACCGGGGAGCTGTTTTTT
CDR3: CASSSLAGANTGELFF